This TCR beta chain was recovered during a study of blood T cell repertoires in COVID-19. Study as a whole: The study drew acute and convalescent COVID-19 samples from the United States, Italy and Spain. PBMCs, B-cell-depleted T cells, or T cells provided the cDNA or gDNA that made up the material.

How the authors handled the data: Reference gene primer amplification gave nucleated cell count estimates. Assay used: immunoSEQ multiplex PCR; TCRdb lists only in-frame clones, some missing. V, J and clone size are taken as reported in that table, and D and trimming were inferred from the DNA itself. The sample yields 250,000 or so clones, 65% to 90% seen once. Trimming shortened V by 6 bases and J by 1 base, and 12 bases separated the two germline ends. Looked up from germline, CDR1 is SGHAT and CDR2 is FQNNGV. The CDR3 consists of 14 residues. This rearrangement joins TRBV11-2 to TRBJ1-1; D remains unclear. The origin of this receptor is a man aged 35-49 years who had recovered from COVID-19. The sequencing input was peripheral blood. CDR3 nucleotide sequence: TGTGCCAGCAGTCCAAACCCAGGGAACACTGAAGCTTTCTTT. The encoded protein is CASSPNPGNTEAFF. Supplemented by reference TRBV11-2 and TRBJ1-1, the full variable domain reads EAGVAQSPRYKIIEKRQSVAFWCNPISGHATLYWYQQILGQGPKLLIQFQNNGVVDDSQLPKDRFSAERLKGVDSTLKIQPAKLEDSAVYLCASSPNPGNTEAFFGQGTRLTVV.